The T cell receptor beta chain under discussion was sequenced for a study of molecular identifiers for immune sequencing clone quantification. MiXCR was run by TCRdb on the PCR reads, yielding one entry per CDR3 protein. The table includes 550,000 to 750,000 distinct CDR3 sequences, about 20% detected once. A note on this clonotype: A much larger clone differs from this one at a single base, so this may be a read error.

The authors sorted naive CD8 T cells as CD8+CD4-CCR7+CD45RA+. The sample was naive CD8+ T cells from blood, with Jurkat cell RNA spiked in. As to subset: FACS-sorted CD8+CD4-CCR7+CD45RA+ naive T cells. This clonotype originated in a human donor in good health. Some libraries in this study had Jurkat cell RNA spiked in.

For the CDR3, the DNA is TGTGCCAGCAAGGACTCGGCATCTGGGGCCAACGTCCTGGCTTTC. Protein product: CASKDSASGANVLAF. This chain connects TRBV6-6 to TRBJ2-6, with D perhaps assigned TRBD1 or TRBD2 (5 bases each). The CDR3 runs to 15 residues. From germline, CDR1 is MNHNY and CDR2 SVGAGI (reference sequence).